This entry features one T cell receptor (beta chain) sequence. The data originate from a study of blood T cell repertoires in COVID-19. As processed by the authors: Nucleated cell counts were estimated from reference gene primer amplification. Produced via immunoSEQ multiplex PCR; TCRdb's table is partial and in-frame only. V, J and clone size are those of that table, while D and trimming were read from the DNA. The table shows 140,000 or so clones, with 75% to 90% occurring only once. V was cut by 4 bases and J by 3 bases, with 10 bases left in between. The CDR3 sequence is 13 residues long. Germline V gives CDR1 MNHNY, CDR2 SVGAGI (reference sequence).

Sequencing input: peripheral blood. The receptor's source is a woman over 75 with acute or convalescent COVID-19. The V call is TRBV6-6, the J call TRBJ2-7, with a weak D call TRBD1 (5 bases). As DNA, the CDR3 is TGTGCCAGCAGTTTTTCTCAGGGCTACGAGCAGTACTTC. Translated: CASSFSQGYEQYF.